This passage covers 5 T cell receptor beta chains from one sample sequenced in a study of blood T cell repertoires in COVID-19 (dated by TCRdb to the early 2020s). Library creation used the immunoSEQ multiplex PCR assay. This is the immuneACCESS table as TCRdb keeps it, with only in-frame sequences that have V and J called. A part of the clones is gone; compared with another copy, unresolved V genes explain less than half, and the rest is unexplained. The sample contains about 84,000 clones, around 83% of them found a single time. Clones ranked in the top ten supply 39% of the sample. Sequenced: peripheral blood. The source is a man of 80 years or more with active or convalescent COVID-19.

The chain uses TRBV29-1 and TRBJ2-3; 7 bases line up with TRBD2. Trimming at V came to 4 bases and at J to 6 bases, leaving 7 bases not matched to a gene. The germline gives CDR1 SQVTM, CDR2 ANQGSEA. This CDR3 is 13 amino acids long. CDR3 DNA sequence: TGCAGCGTTGGGACCGCCGGGGGGGATACGCAGTATTTT. Encoded protein: CSVGTAGGDTQYF.

This rearrangement joins TRBV4-1 to TRBJ2-7; 10 bases are a match to TRBD2. V shed 6 bases and J 5 bases; nucleotides not matched to a gene: 16. This CDR3 is built from 17 residues. The germline V gene has CDR1 MGHRA and CDR2 YSYEKL. The DNA for the CDR3 is TGCGCCAGCAGTCAGTTCCCGACTAGCGGGCCTTCCAACGAGCAGTACTTC. This translates into CASSQFPTSGPSNEQYF.

V gene TRBV2 combines with J gene TRBJ1-2, with D tentatively TRBD1 (5 bases). V was clipped by 7 bases and J by 7 bases, with 13 bases between them. The CDR3 loop spans 12 amino acids. Looked up from germline, CDR1 is SNHLY and CDR2 is FYNNEI. The CDR3 DNA is TGTGCCAGCACCCTAGGGGTGTCTGGCTACACCTTC. Translated, it gives CASTLGVSGYTF.

This clone was observed a single time. The chain combines TRBV6-5 with TRBJ1-2, with D possibly being TRBD1 (6 bases). V lost 5 bases to trimming and J lost 8 bases, with 12 bases between them. The length of the CDR3 is 12 residues. Germline lookup yields CDR1 MNHEY and CDR2 SVGAGI. The CDR3 DNA sequence: TGTGCCAGCAGTACAGGGTTTCAGGGCTACACCTTC. Its protein is CASSTGFQGYTF.

This chain connects TRBV19 to TRBJ2-5, with a tentative D call TRBD2 (6 bases). The germline V gene has CDR1 LNHDA and CDR2 SQIVND (reference sequence). Between the trimmed V and J ends, which lost 3 bases and 2 bases, there was a span of 7 bases. The CDR3 is 13 amino acids. The CDR3 DNA is TGTGCCAGTAGTATCGGGACTCAAGAGACCCAGTACTTC. It yields the protein CASSIGTQETQYF.